These 9 T cell receptor beta chains came from one sample sequenced in a study of vaccination effects on CD4 cells after COVID-19. The data were produced by immunoSEQ multiplex PCR, yet TCRdb's version contains in-frame clones alone and is incomplete. The table lists tens of thousands of clones, around 72% of them singletons, with 12% in the top ten. Using viral peptide pools, the ViraFEST assay grew out antigen-specific CD4+ T cells prior to sequencing. Following a roughly eleven-day culture, CD4+ T cells were purified. Antigens for these TCRs are unknown. The source material was CD4+ T cells from PBMCs cultured with HCoV-229E spike peptides, sampled before COVID-19 vaccination. The receptors shown here come from a human donor who received a COVID-19 vaccine.

This clone has a handful of counts. The chain has TRBV19 and TRBJ2-1, with D perhaps TRBD2 (7 bases). Germline values: CDR1 LNHDA, CDR2 SQIVND (reference sequence). The CDR3 extends over 15 amino acids. V lost 3 bases and J lost 1, with 10 bases in between. The CDR3 here is CASSMRGGSYNEQFF. The CDR3 DNA is TGTGCCAGTAGTATGAGGGGGGGGTCCTACAATGAGCAGTTCTTC.

This clone appeared a few times. V gene TRBV3-1 (or the pseudogene TRBV3-2) combines with J gene TRBJ1-2; weak D call: TRBD1 (6 bases). CDR3 length: 14 amino acids. Looked up from germline, CDR1 is LGHDT and CDR2 is YNNKEL (reference sequence). Between the trimmed V and J ends, which lost 2 bases and 5 bases, there was a span of 12 bases. The CDR3 is CASSQLGASYGYTF. The CDR3, as DNA: TGTGCCAGCAGCCAACTGGGGGCCAGTTATGGCTACACCTTC.

In this sample, this clone turned up a few times. The chain joins TRBV6-5 to TRBJ1-3, with D possibly matching TRBD1 (5 bases). The CDR3 has 16 residues. The ends were cut back, 4 bases at V and 1 base at J, with 14 bases in the middle. Germline V gives CDR1 MNHEY, CDR2 SVGAGI. The CDR3 nucleotides read TGTGCCAGCAGTTCGTCTAACCGGGGGTCTGGAAACACCATATATTTT. Translating it yields CASSSSNRGSGNTIYF.

This sequence joins TRBV7-9 and TRBJ1-5; D is possibly TRBD1 (5 bases). The CDR3 totals 15 residues. From germline, CDR1 is SEHNR and CDR2 FQNEAQ (reference sequence). V lost 0 bases to trimming and J lost 0 bases, with 6 bases between them. CDR3 coding DNA: TGTGCCAGCAGCTTAGCAGGGGATAGCAATCAGCCCCAGCATTTT. Translated, it gives CASSLAGDSNQPQHF.

Here the CDR3 DNA reads TGTGCCAGCAGTGAGCGAAGGAACACCGGGGAGCTGTTTTTT. Translation gives CASSERRNTGELFF. The chain carries TRBV6-4 and TRBJ2-2; D not resolved. CDR3 size: 14 residues. Germline CDR1 MRHNA, CDR2 SNTAGT. V was cut by 3 bases and J by 1 base, with 6 bases left in between.

The chain couples TRBV24-1 to TRBJ2-7, with D unresolved. Trimming removed 7 bases at V and 3 bases at J, with 6 bases between. Germline assignment: CDR1 KGHDR and CDR2 SFDVKD. This CDR3 comprises 11 residues. The CDR3 loop is CATRAYYEQYF. The CDR3, as DNA: TGTGCCACCAGAGCCTACTACGAGCAGTACTTC.

The V and J genes are TRBV6-5 and TRBJ1-2; 9 bases are shared with TRBD1. J was trimmed by 4 bases and V by 6 bases; bases with no gene match: 3. Germline V gives CDR1 MNHEY, CDR2 SVGAGI. The CDR3 is made up of 13 amino acids. CDR3 region: CASRTGGSYGYTF. DNA of the CDR3: TGTGCCAGCAGGACAGGGGGTAGCTATGGCTACACCTTC.

This sequence joins TRBV18 and TRBJ2-2, with a weak D call TRBD1 (6 bases). CDR3 length equals 17 residues. The germline CDR1 and CDR2 sequences are KGHSH and LQKENI. Deletions cut 1 base from V and 5 bases from J, with 17 bases between. CDR3 loop: CASSPLDSPGETGELFF. DNA of the CDR3: TGTGCCAGCTCACCACTTGATAGTCCAGGGGAAACCGGGGAGCTGTTTTTT.

The DNA of the CDR3 is TGCAGCGTTTTGAGCGGTGGCACAGATACGCAGTATTTT. Translated, it gives CSVLSGGTDTQYF. This rearrangement joins TRBV29-1 to TRBJ2-3, with D tentatively TRBD2 (5 bases). V lost 5 bases to trimming and J lost 1 base, with 10 bases between them. The CDR3 length is 13 residues. CDR1 is SQVTM, CDR2 ANQGSEA, per germline.